This T cell receptor beta chain was identified during a study of T cells in Graves' hyperthyroidism and ophthalmopathy. Study context: Peripheral blood sampling occurred at initial diagnosis, before any treatment.

Findings and caveats of the study: Ophthalmopathy was model-predicted a median approximately six months pre-onset.

Germline loops: CDR1 MNHNS, CDR2 SASEGT. The CDR3 contains 14 residues. The source material, RNA transcripts, was used to amplify TCR beta CDR3 regions. TCR CDR3 underwent first-round RT-PCR with the HTBI primer set. TCRdb independently ran MiXCR on the multiplex PCR reads; one entry per CDR3 protein. This sample has about 480,000 distinct CDR3 sequences; around a quarter occur once, and the top ten carry 10% to 12%. This clonotype was detected many times. What it binds is unknown. At one of its ends the junction is not consistent with the germline gene, which may arise from a read error. The J gene is TRBJ1-5, the V gene TRBV6-1, with 7 bases that match TRBD1. Sequences were obtained from blood. The origin of this receptor is a woman younger than 45 with Graves' ophthalmopathy. CDR3 in DNA: TGCGCCAGCAGCCCCCGGACAGGTAACCAGCCCCAGCATTTT. Translation: CASSPRTGNQPQHF.